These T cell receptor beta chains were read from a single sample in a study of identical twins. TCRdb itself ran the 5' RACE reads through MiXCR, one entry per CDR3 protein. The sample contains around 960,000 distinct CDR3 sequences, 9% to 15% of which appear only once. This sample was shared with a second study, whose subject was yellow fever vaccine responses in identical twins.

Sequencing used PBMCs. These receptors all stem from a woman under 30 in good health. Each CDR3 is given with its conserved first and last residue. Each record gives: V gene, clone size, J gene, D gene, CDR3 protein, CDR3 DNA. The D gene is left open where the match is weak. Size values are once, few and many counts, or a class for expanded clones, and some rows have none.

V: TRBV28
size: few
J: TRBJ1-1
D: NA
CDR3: CASSFPQGGKAEAFF
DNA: TGTGCCAGCAGTTTCCCGCAAGGGGGTAAGGCTGAAGCTTTCTTT

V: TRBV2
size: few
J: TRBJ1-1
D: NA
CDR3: CASSRRVLNTEAFF
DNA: TGTGCCAGCAGCCGCAGGGTCCTGAACACTGAAGCTTTCTTT

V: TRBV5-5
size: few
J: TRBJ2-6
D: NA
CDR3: CASSIGRSGANVLTF
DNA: TGTGCCAGCAGCATTGGTCGCTCTGGGGCCAACGTCCTGACTTTC

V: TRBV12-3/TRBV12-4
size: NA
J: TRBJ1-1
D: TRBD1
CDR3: CASRPRDRDSSTEAFF
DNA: TGTGCCAGCAGGCCCCGGGACAGGGACTCCAGTACTGAAGCTTTCTTT

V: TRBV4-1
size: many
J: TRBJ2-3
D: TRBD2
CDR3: CASSQDHPLAGGTDTQYF
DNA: TGCGCCAGCAGCCAAGATCATCCACTAGCGGGGGGCACAGATACGCAGTATTTT

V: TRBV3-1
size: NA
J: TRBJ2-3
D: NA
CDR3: CASQRSGPDTQYF
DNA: TGTGCCAGCCAGAGATCAGGCCCAGATACGCAGTATTTT

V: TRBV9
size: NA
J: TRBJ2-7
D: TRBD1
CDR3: CASSTSGTGTYEQYF
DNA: TGTGCCAGCAGCACGTCCGGGACAGGGACCTACGAGCAGTACTTC

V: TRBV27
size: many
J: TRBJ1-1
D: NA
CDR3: CASSLSGATEAFF
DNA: TGTGCCAGCAGTTTATCTGGGGCGACCGAAGCTTTCTTT

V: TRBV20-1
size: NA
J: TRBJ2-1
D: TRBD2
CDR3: CSAPLAGLYNEQFF
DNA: TGCAGTGCACCACTAGCGGGGCTCTACAATGAGCAGTTCTTC

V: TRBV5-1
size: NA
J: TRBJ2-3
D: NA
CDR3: CASSLGTYTDTLYF
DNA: TGCGCCAGCAGCTTGGGTACCTACACAGATACGCTGTATTTT

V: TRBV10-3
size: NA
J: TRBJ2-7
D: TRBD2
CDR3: CAISDGLAEYEQYF
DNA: TGTGCCATCAGTGACGGACTAGCGGAGTACGAGCAGTACTTC

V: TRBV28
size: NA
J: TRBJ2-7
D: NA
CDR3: CASTGLSYEQYF
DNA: TGTGCCAGCACGGGCTTATCCTACGAGCAGTACTTC

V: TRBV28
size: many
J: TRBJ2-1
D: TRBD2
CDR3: CASSFSGGDNEQFF
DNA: TGTGCCAGCAGTTTTAGCGGGGGGGACAATGAGCAGTTCTTC

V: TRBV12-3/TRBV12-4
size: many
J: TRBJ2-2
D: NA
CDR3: CASSLALWTGELFF
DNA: TGTGCCAGCAGTTTAGCATTATGGACCGGGGAGCTGTTTTTT

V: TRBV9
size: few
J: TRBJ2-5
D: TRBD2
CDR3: CASSESGRAYETQYF
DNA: TGTGCCAGCAGCGAGAGCGGGAGGGCCTATGAGACCCAGTACTTC

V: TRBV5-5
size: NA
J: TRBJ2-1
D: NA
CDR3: CASSLGVGEGNEQFF
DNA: TGTGCCAGCAGCTTGGGTGTGGGAGAGGGCAATGAGCAGTTCTTC

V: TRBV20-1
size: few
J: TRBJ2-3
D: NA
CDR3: CSASLAGAAGHTQYF
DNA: TGCAGTGCTAGCTTGGCGGGGGCCGCGGGGCATACGCAGTATTTT

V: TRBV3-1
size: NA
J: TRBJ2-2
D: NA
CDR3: CASSQVGQTGELFF
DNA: TGTGCCAGCAGCCAAGTTGGACAGACCGGGGAGCTGTTTTTT

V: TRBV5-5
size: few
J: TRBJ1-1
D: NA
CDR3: CASREWGKGTEAFF
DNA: TGTGCCAGCAGGGAATGGGGGAAAGGAACTGAAGCTTTCTTT

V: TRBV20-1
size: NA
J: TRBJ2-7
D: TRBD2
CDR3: CSARAPRTSGREYEQYF
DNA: TGCAGTGCTAGAGCTCCTCGGACTAGCGGGAGGGAGTACGAGCAGTACTTC

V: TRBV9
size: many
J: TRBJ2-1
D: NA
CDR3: CASSPQDLYNEQFF
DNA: TGTGCCAGCAGCCCCCAGGACTTATACAATGAGCAGTTCTTC

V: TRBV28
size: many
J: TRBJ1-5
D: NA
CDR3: CASSLLSGRQPQHF
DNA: TGTGCCAGCAGTTTATTATCGGGTAGGCAGCCCCAGCATTTT

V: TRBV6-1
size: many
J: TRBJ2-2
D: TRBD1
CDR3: CASNLDRVTGELFF
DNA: TGTGCCAGCAACTTGGACAGGGTTACCGGGGAGCTGTTTTTT

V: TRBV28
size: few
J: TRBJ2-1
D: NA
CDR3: CASSPYFSNEQFF
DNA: TGTGCCAGCAGTCCCTACTTTTCCAATGAGCAGTTCTTC

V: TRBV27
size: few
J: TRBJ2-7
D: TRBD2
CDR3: CASSTGLAGFEQYF
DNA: TGTGCCAGCAGTACGGGACTAGCGGGGTTCGAGCAGTACTTC

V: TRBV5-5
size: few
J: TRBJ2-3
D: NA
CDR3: CASTTGVEWGDTQYF
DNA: TGTGCCAGCACCACCGGGGTTGAGTGGGGGGATACGCAGTATTTT

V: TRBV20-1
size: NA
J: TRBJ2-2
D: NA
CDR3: CSARDQGTGELFF
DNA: TGCAGTGCTAGAGATCAGGGTACCGGGGAGCTGTTTTTT

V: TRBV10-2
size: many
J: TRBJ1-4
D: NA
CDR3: CASSVDGRVEKLFF
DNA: TGCGCCAGCAGTGTGGACGGGCGCGTCGAAAAACTGTTTTTT